The present T cell receptor (beta chain) was sequenced within a study of blood T cell repertoires in COVID-19. Study in general: Spain, Italy and the United States supplied samples that represented acute and convalescent COVID-19. Sources were T cells, B-cell-depleted T cells, or PBMCs; the material itself was cDNA or gDNA.

CDR1 is SGHDN and CDR2 is FVKESK in the germline V gene. This CDR3 spans 16 amino acids. Trimming cost V 0 bases and J 7 bases, with 16 bases left between them. Original processing methods: The assay estimated nucleated cells by amplifying reference gene primers. Using immunoSEQ multiplex PCR, the repertoire was profiled, and TCRdb retains in-frame clones only, with some absent. D and trimming come from the DNA, and the V and J calls and clone size come from that table. The sample contains approximately 100,000 clones, about 90% of which appear only once. This TCR derives from a woman aged 60 to 75 with acute or convalescent COVID-19. V and J are TRBV14 and TRBJ2-1; D is perhaps TRBD2 (6 bases). Material: peripheral blood. The CDR3 here is CASSQDSPGVGNEQFF. The CDR3 bases are TGTGCCAGCAGCCAAGATTCGCCGGGAGTGGGAAATGAGCAGTTCTTC.